This note documents a single TCR beta chain sequence. What it binds is not known. This table comes from immunoSEQ multiplex PCR, and its TCRdb copy is limited to in-frame clones, with some not included. The sample includes 2.3 million or so clones, over 85% of them seen just once. V lost 6 bases, J lost 10 bases, and 12 bases lay in between. The length of the CDR3 is 12 residues. Germline assignment: CDR1 MNHEY and CDR2 SMNVEV (reference sequence). These data are taken from a study of shared clonotypes between healthy human individuals. Study conclusions and caveats: The study found roughly 5.3% of naive CD4 clonotypes shared across four donors.

The chain is built from TRBV27 and TRBJ1-4; unclear D gene. The sample taken for sequencing was naive CD4+ T cells from PBMCs. Noted subset: CD45RA+ positively selected. The TCR originated in a man younger than 30 in good health. Some clones in this sample may be carry-over from other donors' samples. CDR3 protein: CASRQMLGKLFF. CDR3 DNA sequence: TGTGCCAGCAGACAAATGCTGGGAAAACTGTTTTTT.